This TCR beta chain was observed in a study of graft-versus-host responses after intestinal transplantation. Background on the study: Recipients were given multivisceral, liver-intestinal, or isolated intestinal transplants.

Trimming removed 0 bases from V and 7 bases from J; junction bases left unmatched: 7. CDR1 SGHNT and CDR2 YYREEE come from the germline V gene (reference sequence). This CDR3 comprises 15 residues. Clones were read by immunoSEQ multiplex PCR, and TCRdb kept only the in-frame ones, dropping some. The table shows nearly 100,000 clones, with 75% to 95% occurring only once. This clone turned up a few times. This receptor was identified in a human patient who received an intestinal transplant, so some T cells may come from the graft donor. This chain links TRBV5-4 with TRBJ2-5, with 9 nucleotides matching TRBD1. The source material was PBMCs, sampled about 450 days after intestinal transplant. The CDR3 nucleotides read TGTGCCAGCAGCTTGGGGGGGACAGGGAGTGGGACCCAGTACTTC. The encoded protein is CASSLGGTGSGTQYF.